This TCR beta chain came from a study of shared clonotypes between healthy human individuals. Study outcomes and limitations: Represented genetic and exposure-history diversity was restricted by having few donors. Rarefaction curves obtained for sorted subsets showed sequencing incomplete despite large depth.

Looked up from germline, CDR1 is MGHDK and CDR2 is SYGVNS. V was clipped by 3 bases and J by 2 bases, with 6 bases between them. CDR3 size: 13 residues. This clone came up a few times. Its antigen is as yet unknown. The repertoire was sequenced with immunoSEQ multiplex PCR; TCRdb's copy has only in-frame clones and lacks some. Of more than 2,000,000 clones listed, 85% to 95% are singletons. Sample: naive CD4+ T cells from PBMCs. Subset: CD45RA+ positively selected. The TCR was taken from a man aged 18 to 29 in good health. Some clones in this sample may be carry-over from other donors' samples. The V call is TRBV25-1, the J call TRBJ2-3; D is uncertain. The CDR3 protein is CASSDGITDTQYF. The CDR3 DNA reads as TGTGCCAGCAGTGATGGGATCACAGATACGCAGTATTTT.